This T cell receptor beta chain is from a study of naive and memory T cell subsets. Study results and caveats: Between naive and memory subsets, TCR abundance power law exponents differed.

The germline gives CDR1 MNHEY, CDR2 SVGAGI. V was trimmed by 7 bases and J by 9 bases, leaving 19 bases between them. The length of the CDR3 is 15 residues. This clonotype was detected only a few times. Antigen: not known. After the first PCR, alpha and beta chain libraries were processed separately. An equimolar mix of two oligonucleotides served as the beta constant-region primer for TRBC1 and TRBC2. TCRdb redid the calling of the UMI-ligation and nested PCR reads with MiXCR, one entry per CDR3 protein. The sample has tens of thousands of distinct CDR3 sequences; 9.5% to 12% are singletons. The V call is TRBV6-5, the J call TRBJ1-6; a possible D gene is TRBD1 (6 bases). This TCR was recovered from a human donor in good health. The specimen sequenced was central memory CD8+ T cells from blood. The CDR3 DNA sequence: TGTGCCAGCACCTTAGGGTCCCCAGGGGTTTCACCCCTCCACTTT. Its protein product is CASTLGSPGVSPLHF.